The 11 T cell receptor beta chains below come from one sample, sequenced in a study of early T cells in non-severe SARS-CoV-2 infection (dated by TCRdb to the early 2020s). The library was built by means of 5' RACE. Sequencing took place on a NextSeq 500. The public reads were reanalyzed by TCRdb: fastp trimming at Q25, MiXCR alignment, in-frame beta chains only. Rows matching on CDR3 protein sequence are summarized as one entry with the most common DNA and genes. The sample yields about 64,000 distinct CDR3 sequences; over 9% were counted once. The ten largest clones represent less than 3% of the sample. The specimen was whole blood, collected at baseline. These TCRs come from an adult who was a healthcare worker with PCR-confirmed SARS-CoV-2 infection or an uninfected control (not recorded which).

The CDR3 bases are TGTGCCATCAGTGAGTCAAATCTATCACAGCCCCAGCATTTT. Translation: CAISESNLSQPQHF. The rearrangement links TRBV10-3 to TRBJ1-5; D unresolved. Trimming removed 0 bases at V and 7 bases at J, with 10 bases between. Germline CDR1 ENHRY, CDR2 SYGVKD. There are 14 residues in the CDR3.

This clonotype showed up just a few times. V usage is TRBV6-1 and J usage is TRBJ2-2; D remains unclear. Trimming cost V 2 bases and J 10 bases, with 8 bases left between them. The CDR3 has 12 amino acids. Per the germline V gene, CDR1 is MNHNS and CDR2 is SASEGT. CDR3 bases: TGTGCCAGCAGTGAAAGTCCCGTGGAGCTGTTTTTT. Protein: CASSESPVELFF.

The chain recombines TRBV5-1 with TRBJ2-1; possible D gene TRBD1, 6 bases. The CDR3 is 16 amino acids. Trimming took 3 bases from V and 2 from J, leaving 15 bases between them. Per the germline V gene, CDR1 is SGHRS and CDR2 is YFSETQ. CDR3 residues: CASSSTPTGTYNEQFF. The DNA of the CDR3 is TGCGCCAGCAGCTCCACCCCGACAGGAACCTACAATGAGCAGTTCTTC.

V usage is TRBV10-1 and J usage is TRBJ2-4, with a possible D match to TRBD1 (5 bases). Germline V gives CDR1 WNHNN, CDR2 SYGVQD (reference sequence). The CDR3 extends over 14 amino acids. V was trimmed by 3 bases and J by 5 bases, leaving 11 bases between them. The CDR3 here is CASSESGAQNIQYF. In nucleotides, the CDR3 is TGCGCCAGCAGTGAATCTGGGGCCCAAAACATTCAGTACTTC.

In its sample, this clonotype was seen a few times. The chain recombines TRBV7-9 with TRBJ2-2; TRBD2 aligns across 7 bases. The CDR3 extends over 14 amino acids. Looked up from germline, CDR1 is SEHNR and CDR2 is FQNEAQ (reference sequence). V shed 5 bases, J shed 6 bases, and the junction held 6 bases outside the gene matches. Written as DNA, the CDR3 is TGTGCCAGCAGCGTATCGACTAGCTCCGGGGAGCTGTTTTTT. Its protein is CASSVSTSSGELFF.

This clonotype occurred many times. V and J are TRBV13 and TRBJ1-1; D is perhaps TRBD1 (5 bases). Germline V lookup: CDR1 PRHDT, CDR2 FYEKMQ (reference sequence). The CDR3 consists of 15 residues. The ends were cut back, 1 base at V and 0 bases at J, with 9 bases in the middle. Written as DNA, the CDR3 is TGTGCCAGCAGCTTAGTTGTGGGGCTGAACACTGAAGCTTTCTTT. This sequence encodes CASSLVVGLNTEAFF.

This clonotype was recorded a few times. V is TRBV20-1 and J is TRBJ1-2; a weak D match, TRBD1 (6 bases). The V gene lost 1 base and the J gene lost 2 bases, with 14 bases spanning the gap. This CDR3 contains 15 residues. The germline V gene encodes CDR1 DFQATT and CDR2 SNEGSKA (reference sequence). The CDR3 reads CSARGDKKKNYGYTF. The CDR3 DNA sequence: TGCAGTGCTAGAGGGGACAAAAAAAAGAACTATGGCTACACCTTC.

The chain combines TRBV20-1 with TRBJ2-3; no reliable D call. V lost 4 bases, J lost 5 bases, and 10 bases lay in between. The CDR3 contains 12 residues. The germline V gene has CDR1 DFQATT and CDR2 SNEGSKA (reference sequence). In DNA form, the CDR3 reads TGCAGTGCTACCCATAGAGGAGATACGCAGTATTTT. It yields the protein CSATHRGDTQYF.

This chain joins TRBV10-3 and TRBJ1-1, with TRBD1 as a possible D gene (6 bases). Trimming took 10 bases from V and 8 from J, leaving 20 bases between them. In germline, CDR1 is ENHRY, CDR2 SYGVKD. This CDR3 has 13 amino acids. The CDR3, as DNA: TGTGCCACCCAATCAATCGGACAGAGCGAAGCTTTCTTT. It specifies CATQSIGQSEAFF.

This clonotype appeared a few times. Here the CDR3 reads CASIASASSGGYTF. The DNA for the CDR3 is TGTGCCAGTATTGCTAGCGCCAGCTCGGGTGGCTACACCTTC. The chain couples TRBV19 to TRBJ1-2, with D unclear. The CDR3 is 14 amino acids. V lost 7 bases, J lost 7 bases, and 19 bases lay in between. From germline, CDR1 is LNHDA and CDR2 SQIVND (reference sequence).

This clonotype was detected a few times. J is TRBJ2-1 and V is TRBV2; perhaps TRBD1 as D (6 bases). This CDR3 contains 14 residues. Germline CDR1 and CDR2: SNHLY and FYNNEI. Trimming pared 8 bases from V and 5 bases from J, leaving 16 bases between. The CDR3 protein is CASRPRDTNNEQFF. CDR3 DNA: TGTGCCAGCCGACCAAGGGACACCAACAATGAGCAGTTCTTC.